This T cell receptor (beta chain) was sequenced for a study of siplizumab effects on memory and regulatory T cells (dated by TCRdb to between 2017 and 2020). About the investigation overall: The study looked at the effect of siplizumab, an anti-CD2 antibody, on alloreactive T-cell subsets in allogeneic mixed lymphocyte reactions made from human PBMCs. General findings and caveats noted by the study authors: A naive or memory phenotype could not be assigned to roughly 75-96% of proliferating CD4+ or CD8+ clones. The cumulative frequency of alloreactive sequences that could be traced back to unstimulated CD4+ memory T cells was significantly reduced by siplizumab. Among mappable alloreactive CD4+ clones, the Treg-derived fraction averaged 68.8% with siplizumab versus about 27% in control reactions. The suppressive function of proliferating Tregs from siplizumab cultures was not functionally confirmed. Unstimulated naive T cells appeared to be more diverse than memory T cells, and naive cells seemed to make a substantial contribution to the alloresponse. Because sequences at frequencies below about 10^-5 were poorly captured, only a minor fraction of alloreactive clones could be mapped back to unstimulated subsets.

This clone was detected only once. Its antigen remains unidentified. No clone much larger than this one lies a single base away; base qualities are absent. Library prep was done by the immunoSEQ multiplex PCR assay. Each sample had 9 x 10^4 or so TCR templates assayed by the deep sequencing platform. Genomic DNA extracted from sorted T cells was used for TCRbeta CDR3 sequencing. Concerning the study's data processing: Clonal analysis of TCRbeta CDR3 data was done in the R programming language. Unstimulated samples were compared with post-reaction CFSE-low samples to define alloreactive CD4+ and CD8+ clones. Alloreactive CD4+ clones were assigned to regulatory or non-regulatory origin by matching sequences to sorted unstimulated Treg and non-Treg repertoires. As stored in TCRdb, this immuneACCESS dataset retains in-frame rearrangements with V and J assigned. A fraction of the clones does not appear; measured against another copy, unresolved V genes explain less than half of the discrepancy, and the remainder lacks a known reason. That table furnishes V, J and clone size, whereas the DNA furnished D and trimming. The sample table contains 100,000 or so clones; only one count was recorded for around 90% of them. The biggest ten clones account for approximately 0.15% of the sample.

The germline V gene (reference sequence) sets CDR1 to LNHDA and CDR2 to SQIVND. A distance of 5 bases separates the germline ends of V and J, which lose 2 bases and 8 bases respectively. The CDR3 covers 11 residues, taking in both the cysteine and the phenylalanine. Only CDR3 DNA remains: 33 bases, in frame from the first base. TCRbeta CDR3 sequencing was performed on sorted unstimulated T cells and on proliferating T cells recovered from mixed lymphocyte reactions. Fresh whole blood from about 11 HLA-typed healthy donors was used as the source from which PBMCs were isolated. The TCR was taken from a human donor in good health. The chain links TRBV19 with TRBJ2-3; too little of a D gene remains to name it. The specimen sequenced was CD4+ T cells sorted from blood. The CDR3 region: CASSILGTQYF. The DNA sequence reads TGTGCCAGTAGTATATTGGGTACGCAGTATTTT.